This T cell receptor (beta chain) was documented in a study of cytomegalovirus exposure and HLA in healthy donors. Germline lookup yields CDR1 SGHRS and CDR2 YFSETQ. The CDR3 totals 16 residues. V lost 4 bases and J lost 4; bases outside the gene matches: 11. PCR involved 60 Vbeta and 13 Jbeta primers. Method: immunoSEQ multiplex PCR; TCRdb's copy keeps in-frame clones and lacks some. The table shows approximately 190,000 clones, with approximately 78% occurring only once. The sequencing sample was made of PBMCs. The clonotype comes from a woman aged 25 to 39 in good health and CMV-seropositive. The chain joins TRBV5-1 to TRBJ2-3, with 8 bases that match TRBD2. The DNA of the CDR3 is TGCGCCAGCAGCGGACTGACTAGCGCGAGCGCAGATACGCAGTATTTT. It translates to CASSGLTSASADTQYF.